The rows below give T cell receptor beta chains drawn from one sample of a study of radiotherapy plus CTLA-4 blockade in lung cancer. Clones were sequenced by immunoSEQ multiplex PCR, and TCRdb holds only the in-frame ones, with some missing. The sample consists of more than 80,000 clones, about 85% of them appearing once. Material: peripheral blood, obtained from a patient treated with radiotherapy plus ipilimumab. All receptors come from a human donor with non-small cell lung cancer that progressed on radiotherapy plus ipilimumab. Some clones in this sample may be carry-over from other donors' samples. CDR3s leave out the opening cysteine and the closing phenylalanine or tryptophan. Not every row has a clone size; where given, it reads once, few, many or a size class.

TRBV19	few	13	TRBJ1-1	ASTRGTLLNTEAF
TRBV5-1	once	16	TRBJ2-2	ASSLALAGGANTGELF
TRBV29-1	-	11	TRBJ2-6	SVEVPGANVLT
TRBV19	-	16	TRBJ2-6	ASSTNRGPASGANVLT
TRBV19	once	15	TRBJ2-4	ASSMLLGFGAKNIQY
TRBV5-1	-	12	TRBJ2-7	ASTPVDRDGEQY
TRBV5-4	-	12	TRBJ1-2	ASSGGQGANGYT
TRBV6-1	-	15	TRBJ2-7	ASSEYSLGTGAYEQY
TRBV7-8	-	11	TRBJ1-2	ASSPGQSWGYT
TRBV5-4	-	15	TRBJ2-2	ASSPGTGHFRTGELF
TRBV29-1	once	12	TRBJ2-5	SVDILGLQETQY
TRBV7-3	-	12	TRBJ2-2	ASSPGLHTGELF
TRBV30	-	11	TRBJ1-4	AWSGAAGGGLF
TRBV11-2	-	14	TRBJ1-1	ASSPAGGFMNTEAF
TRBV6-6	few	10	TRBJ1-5	ASSTSDQPQH
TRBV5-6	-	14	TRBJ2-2	ASSLGFGPNTGELF
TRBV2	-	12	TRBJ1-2	ASSGYTGNYGYT
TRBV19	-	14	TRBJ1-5	ASSNFDRGWNQPQH
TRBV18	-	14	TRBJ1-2	ASSPGGRGASYGYT
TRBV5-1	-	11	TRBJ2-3	ASSLGGEDTQY
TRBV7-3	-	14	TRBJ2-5	ASSSGTSGGQETQY
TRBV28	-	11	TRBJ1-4	ASLQGWQEKLF
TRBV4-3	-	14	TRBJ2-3	ASSQESSLSTDTQY
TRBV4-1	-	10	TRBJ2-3	ASSQVVDTQY
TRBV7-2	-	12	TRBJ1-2	ASNKGGPFYGYT
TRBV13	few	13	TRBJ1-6	ASSDGQGFDSPLH